This T cell receptor (beta chain) was found in a study of blood T cell repertoires in COVID-19. Study context: COVID-19 samples collected from the United States, Italy and Spain covered acute and convalescent phases.

Original analysis: Nucleated cell number was recorded as an estimate derived from reference gene primer amplification. The method was immunoSEQ multiplex PCR; TCRdb's version includes in-frame clones alone and lacks a portion of them. That table gives V, J and clone size, and the DNA gave D and trimming. The table records roughly 260,000 clones, roughly 86% of them present only once. The cohort comprised adults aged about 18 to 100 years residing in under 25 US areas. Two negative PCRs, clearance, or symptom resolution were required of recovered Cohort 3 donors. The CDR3 length is 16 residues. Looked up from germline, CDR1 is MNHEY and CDR2 is SVGAGI. V lost 4 bases, J lost 5 bases, and 18 bases lay in between.

The TCR was taken from a young woman who had recovered from COVID-19. J is TRBJ1-5 and V is TRBV6-5; tentatively, D is TRBD1 (6 bases). Source material: PBMCs or T cells enriched from blood (not recorded which). CDR3 sequence: CASSSNRDRGYQPQHF. CDR3 coding DNA: TGTGCCAGCAGTTCTAACAGGGACCGCGGGTATCAGCCCCAGCATTTT.